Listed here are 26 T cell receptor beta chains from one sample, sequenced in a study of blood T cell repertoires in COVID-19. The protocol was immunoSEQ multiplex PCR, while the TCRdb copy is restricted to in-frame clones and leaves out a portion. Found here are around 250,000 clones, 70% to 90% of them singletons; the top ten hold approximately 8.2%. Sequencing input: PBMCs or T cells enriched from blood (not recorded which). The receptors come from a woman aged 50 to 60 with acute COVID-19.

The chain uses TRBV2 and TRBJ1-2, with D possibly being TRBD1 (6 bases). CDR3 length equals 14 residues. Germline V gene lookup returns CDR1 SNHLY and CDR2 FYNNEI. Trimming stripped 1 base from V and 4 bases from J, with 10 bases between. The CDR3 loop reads CASSEGGQLYGYTF. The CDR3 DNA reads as TGTGCCAGCAGTGAAGGCGGACAGCTCTATGGCTACACCTTC.

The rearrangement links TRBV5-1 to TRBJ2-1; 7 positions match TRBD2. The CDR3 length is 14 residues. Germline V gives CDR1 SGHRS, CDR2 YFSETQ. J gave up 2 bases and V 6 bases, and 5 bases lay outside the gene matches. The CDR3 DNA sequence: TGCGCCAGCAATCTAGCGGCTACCTACAATGAGCAGTTCTTC. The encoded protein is CASNLAATYNEQFF. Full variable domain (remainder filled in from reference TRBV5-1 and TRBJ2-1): KAGVTQTPRYLIKTRGQQVTLSCSPISGHRSVSWYQQTPGQGLQFLFEYFSETQRNKGNFPGRFSGRQFSNSRSEMNVSTLELGDSALYLCASNLAATYNEQFFGPGTRLTVL.

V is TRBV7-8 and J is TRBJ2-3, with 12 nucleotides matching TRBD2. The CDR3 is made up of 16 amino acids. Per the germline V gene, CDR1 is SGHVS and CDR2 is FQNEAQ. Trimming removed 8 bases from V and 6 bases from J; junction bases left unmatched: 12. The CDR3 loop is CASGPLAGGPRDTQYF. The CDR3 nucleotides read TGTGCCAGCGGACCCCTAGCGGGGGGGCCTCGGGATACGCAGTATTTT.

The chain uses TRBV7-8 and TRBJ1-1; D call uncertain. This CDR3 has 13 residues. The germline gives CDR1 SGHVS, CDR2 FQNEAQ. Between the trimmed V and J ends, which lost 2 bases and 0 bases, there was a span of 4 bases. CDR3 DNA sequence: TGTGCCAGCAGCTTATATTTGAACACTGAAGCTTTCTTT. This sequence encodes CASSLYLNTEAFF.

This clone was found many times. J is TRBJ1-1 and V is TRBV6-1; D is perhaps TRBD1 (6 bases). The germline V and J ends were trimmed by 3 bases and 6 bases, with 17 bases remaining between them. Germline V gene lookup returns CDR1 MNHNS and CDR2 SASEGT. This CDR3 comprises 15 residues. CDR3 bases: TGTGCCAGCAGTGAGGGAACAGGGAAGTTGGCTGAAGCTTTCTTT. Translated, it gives CASSEGTGKLAEAFF.

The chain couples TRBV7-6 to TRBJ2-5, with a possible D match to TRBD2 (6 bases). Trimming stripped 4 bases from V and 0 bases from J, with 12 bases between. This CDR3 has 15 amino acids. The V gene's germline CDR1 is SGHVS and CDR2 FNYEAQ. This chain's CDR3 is CASSSPSGYQETQYF. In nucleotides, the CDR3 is TGTGCCAGCAGCTCACCCAGCGGGTACCAAGAGACCCAGTACTTC.

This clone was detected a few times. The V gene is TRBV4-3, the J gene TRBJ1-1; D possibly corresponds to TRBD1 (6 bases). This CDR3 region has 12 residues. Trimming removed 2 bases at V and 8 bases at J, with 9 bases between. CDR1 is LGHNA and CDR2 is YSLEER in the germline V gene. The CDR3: CASSQWGTEAFF. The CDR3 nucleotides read TGCGCCAGCAGCCAATGGGGGACAGAAGCTTTCTTT.

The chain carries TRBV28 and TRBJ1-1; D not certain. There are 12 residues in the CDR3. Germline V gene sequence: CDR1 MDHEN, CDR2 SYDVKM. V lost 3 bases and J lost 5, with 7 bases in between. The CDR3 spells CASSFEGTEAFF. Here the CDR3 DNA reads TGTGCCAGCAGTTTCGAGGGTACTGAAGCTTTCTTT.

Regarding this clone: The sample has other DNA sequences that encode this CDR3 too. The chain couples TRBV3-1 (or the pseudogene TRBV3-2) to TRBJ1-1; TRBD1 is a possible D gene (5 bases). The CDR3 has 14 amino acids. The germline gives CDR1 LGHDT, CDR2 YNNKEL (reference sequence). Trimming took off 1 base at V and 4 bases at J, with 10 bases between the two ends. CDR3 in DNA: TGTGCCAGCAGCCAAGGGCCCGGGGGCACTGAAGCTTTCTTT. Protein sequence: CASSQGPGGTEAFF.

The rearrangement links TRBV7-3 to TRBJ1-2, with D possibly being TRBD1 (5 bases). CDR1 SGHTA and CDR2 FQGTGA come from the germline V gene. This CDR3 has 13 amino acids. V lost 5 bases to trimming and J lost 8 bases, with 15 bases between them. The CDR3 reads CASSENQGFGYTF. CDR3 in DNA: TGTGCCAGCAGCGAAAACCAGGGTTTCGGCTACACCTTC.

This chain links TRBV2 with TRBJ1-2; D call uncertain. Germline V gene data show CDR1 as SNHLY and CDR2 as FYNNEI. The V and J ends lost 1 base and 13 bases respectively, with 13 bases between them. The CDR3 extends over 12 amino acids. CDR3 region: CASSEGRSSSTF. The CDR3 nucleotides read TGTGCCAGCAGTGAAGGCAGATCCTCCTCCACCTTC.

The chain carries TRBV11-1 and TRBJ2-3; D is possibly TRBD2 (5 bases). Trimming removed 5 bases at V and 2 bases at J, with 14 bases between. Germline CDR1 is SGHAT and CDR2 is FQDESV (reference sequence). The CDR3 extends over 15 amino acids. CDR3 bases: TGTGCCAGCAGCCGTAGCGTGAAGAACACAGATACGCAGTATTTT. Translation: CASSRSVKNTDTQYF. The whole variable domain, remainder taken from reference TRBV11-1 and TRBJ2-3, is EAEVAQSPRYKITEKSQAVAFWCDPISGHATLYWYRQILGQGPELLVQFQDESVVDDSQLPKDRFSAERLKGVDSTLKIQPAELGDSAMYLCASSRSVKNTDTQYFGPGTRLTVL.

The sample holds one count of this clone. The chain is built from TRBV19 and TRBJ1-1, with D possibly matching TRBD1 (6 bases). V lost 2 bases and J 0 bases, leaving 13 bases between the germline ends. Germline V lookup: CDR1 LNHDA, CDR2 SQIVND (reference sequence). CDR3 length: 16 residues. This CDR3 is CASSIQGQRMNTEAFF. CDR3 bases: TGTGCCAGTAGTATACAAGGACAGCGAATGAACACTGAAGCTTTCTTT. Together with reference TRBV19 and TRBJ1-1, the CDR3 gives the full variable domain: DGGITQSPKYLFRKEGQNVTLSCEQNLNHDAMYWYRQDPGQGLRLIYYSQIVNDFQKGDIAEGYSVSREKKESFPLTVTSAQKNPTAFYLCASSIQGQRMNTEAFFGQGTRLTVV.

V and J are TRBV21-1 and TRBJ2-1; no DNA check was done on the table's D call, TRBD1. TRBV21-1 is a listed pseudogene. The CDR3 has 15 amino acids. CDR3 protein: CASSRWDRAYNEQFF. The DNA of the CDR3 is TGTGCCAGCAGCAGGTGGGACAGGGCCTACAATGAGCAGTTCTTC.

Here the CDR3 reads CASSEEQDSPLHF. The DNA of the CDR3 is TGTGCCAGCAGTGAAGAACAGGATTCACCCCTCCACTTT. The V and J genes are TRBV25-1 and TRBJ1-6, with D possibly being TRBD1 (5 bases). The V and J ends lost 2 bases and 8 bases respectively, with 7 bases between them. Germline values: CDR1 MGHDK, CDR2 SYGVNS. This CDR3 is built from 13 residues.

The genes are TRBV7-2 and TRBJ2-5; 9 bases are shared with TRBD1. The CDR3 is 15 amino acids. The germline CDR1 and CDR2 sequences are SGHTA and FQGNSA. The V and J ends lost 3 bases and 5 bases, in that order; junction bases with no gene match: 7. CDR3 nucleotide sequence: TGTGCCAGCAGCTTCGGAGGACAGGGGAGGGAGACCCAGTACTTC. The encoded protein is CASSFGGQGRETQYF.

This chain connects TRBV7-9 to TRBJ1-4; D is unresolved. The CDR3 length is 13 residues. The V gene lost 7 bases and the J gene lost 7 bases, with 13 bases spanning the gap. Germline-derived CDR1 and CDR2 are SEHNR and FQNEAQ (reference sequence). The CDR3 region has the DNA TGTGCCAGCACCCCCATCGGGTTTGAAAAACTGTTTTTT. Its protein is CASTPIGFEKLFF.

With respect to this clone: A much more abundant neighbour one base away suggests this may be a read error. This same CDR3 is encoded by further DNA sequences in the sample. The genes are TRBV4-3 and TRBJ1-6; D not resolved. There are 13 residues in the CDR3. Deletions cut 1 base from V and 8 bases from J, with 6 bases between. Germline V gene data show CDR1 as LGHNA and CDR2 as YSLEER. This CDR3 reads CASSQVEDSPLHF. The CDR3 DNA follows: TGCGCCAGCAGCCAAGTGGAGGATTCACCCCTCCACTTT.

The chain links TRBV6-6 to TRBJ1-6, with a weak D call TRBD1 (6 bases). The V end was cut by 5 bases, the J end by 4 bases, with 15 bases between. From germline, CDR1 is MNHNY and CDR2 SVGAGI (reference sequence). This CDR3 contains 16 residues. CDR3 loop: CASSQLGQPYNSPLHF. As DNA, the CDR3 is TGTGCCAGCAGTCAACTCGGACAGCCATATAATTCACCCCTCCACTTT.

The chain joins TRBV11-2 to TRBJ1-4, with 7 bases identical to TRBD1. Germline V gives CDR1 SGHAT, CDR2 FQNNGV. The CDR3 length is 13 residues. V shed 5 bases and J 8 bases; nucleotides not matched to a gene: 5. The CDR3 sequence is CASSPTGVEKLFF. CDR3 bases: TGTGCCAGCAGCCCAACAGGGGTGGAAAAACTGTTTTTT.

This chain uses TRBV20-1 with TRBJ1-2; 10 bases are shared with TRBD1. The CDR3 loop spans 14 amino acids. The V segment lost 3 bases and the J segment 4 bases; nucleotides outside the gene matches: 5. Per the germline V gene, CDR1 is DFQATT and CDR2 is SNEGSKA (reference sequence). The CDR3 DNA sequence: TGCAGTGCTAGTAGGGACAGGGGAGGCTATGGCTACACCTTC. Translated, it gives CSASRDRGGYGYTF.

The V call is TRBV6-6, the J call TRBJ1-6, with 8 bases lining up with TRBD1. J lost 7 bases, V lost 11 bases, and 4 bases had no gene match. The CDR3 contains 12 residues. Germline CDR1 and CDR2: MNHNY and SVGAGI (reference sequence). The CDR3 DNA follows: TGTGCCGTCACAGGGGGGAATTCACCCCTCCACTTT. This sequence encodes CAVTGGNSPLHF.

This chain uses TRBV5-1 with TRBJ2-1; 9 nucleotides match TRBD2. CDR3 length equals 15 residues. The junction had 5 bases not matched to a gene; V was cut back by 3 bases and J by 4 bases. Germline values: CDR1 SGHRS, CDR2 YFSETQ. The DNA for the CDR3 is TGCGCCAGCAGCTACGGCGGGGGGGTTTACAATGAGCAGTTCTTC. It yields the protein CASSYGGGVYNEQFF.

This CDR3 reads CASSEDTNQPQHF. The CDR3 region has the DNA TGTGCCAGCAGTGAGGACACTAATCAGCCCCAGCATTTT. The V and J genes are TRBV2 and TRBJ1-5; tentative D call: TRBD1 (5 bases). CDR1 and CDR2 (germline): SNHLY, FYNNEI. V lost 3 bases and J lost 4, with 7 bases in between. The CDR3 runs 13 residues. Full variable domain (missing parts from reference TRBV2 and TRBJ1-5): EPEVTQTPSHQVTQMGQEVILRCVPISNHLYFYWYRQILGQKVEFLVSFYNNEISEKSEIFDDQFSVERPDGSNFTLKIRSTKLEDSAMYFCASSEDTNQPQHFGDGTRLSIL.

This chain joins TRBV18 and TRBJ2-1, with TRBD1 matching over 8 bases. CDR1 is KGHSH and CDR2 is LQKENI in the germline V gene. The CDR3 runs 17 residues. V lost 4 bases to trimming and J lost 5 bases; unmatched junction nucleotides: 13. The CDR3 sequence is CASSLTFTGTGDNEQFF. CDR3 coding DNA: TGTGCCAGCTCACTAACCTTCACCGGGACAGGAGACAATGAGCAGTTCTTC.

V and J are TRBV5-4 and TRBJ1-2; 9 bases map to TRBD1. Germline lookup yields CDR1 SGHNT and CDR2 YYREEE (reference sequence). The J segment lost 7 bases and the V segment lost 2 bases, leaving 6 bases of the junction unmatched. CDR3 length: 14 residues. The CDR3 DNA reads TGTGCCAGCAGCTTAGGACAGGGGTCGGGTGGCTACACCTTC. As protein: CASSLGQGSGGYTF. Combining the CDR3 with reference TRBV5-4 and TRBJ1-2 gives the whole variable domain ETGVTQSPTHLIKTRGQQVTLRCSSQSGHNTVSWYQQALGQGPQFIFQYYREEENGRGNFPPRFSGLQFPNYSSELNVNALELDDSALYLCASSLGQGSGGYTFGSGTRLTVV.